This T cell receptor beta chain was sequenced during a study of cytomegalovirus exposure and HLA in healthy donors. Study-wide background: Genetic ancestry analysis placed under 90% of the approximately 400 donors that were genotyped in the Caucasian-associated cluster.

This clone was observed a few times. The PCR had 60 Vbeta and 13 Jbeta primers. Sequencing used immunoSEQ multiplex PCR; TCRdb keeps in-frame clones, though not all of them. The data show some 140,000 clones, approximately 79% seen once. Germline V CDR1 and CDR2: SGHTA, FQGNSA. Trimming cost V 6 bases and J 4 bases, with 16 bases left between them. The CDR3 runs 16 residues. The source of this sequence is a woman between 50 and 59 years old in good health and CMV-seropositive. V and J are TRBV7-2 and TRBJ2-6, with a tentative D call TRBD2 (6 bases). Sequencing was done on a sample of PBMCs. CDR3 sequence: CASSWRAANGANVLTF. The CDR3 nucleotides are TGTGCCAGCAGTTGGAGGGCAGCAAACGGGGCCAACGTCCTGACTTTC.